This is a list of T cell receptor beta chains from one sample in a study of T cell responses to AZD1222 COVID-19 vaccine. Method: immunoSEQ multiplex PCR; TCRdb's copy keeps in-frame clones and lacks some. The data show over 45,000 clones, about nine tenths seen once. The sequenced sample was peripheral blood, obtained 28 days after the second AZD1222 dose. These receptors all come from an adult who received the AZD1222 COVID-19 vaccine. The CDR3 runs from the conserved cysteine through the conserved F or W. A D gene is named only where the DNA matches it firmly. Some rows have no size entry. The others give once, few or many, or a class for an expanded clone.

J gene,clone size,V gene,D gene,CDR3 protein,CDR3 DNA
TRBJ2-5,NA,TRBV3-1/TRBV3-2,NA,CASSGRYPFSETQYF,TGTGCCAGCAGCGGGCGCTATCCTTTCTCTGAGACCCAGTACTTC
TRBJ2-7,once,TRBV15,TRBD2,CATSRVPSGNYEQYF,TGTGCCACCAGCAGAGTCCCTAGCGGGAACTACGAGCAGTACTTC
TRBJ2-3,NA,TRBV3-1/TRBV3-2,NA,CASSQESRDTQYF,TGTGCCAGCAGCCAGGAGTCGAGGGATACGCAGTATTTT
TRBJ2-7,NA,TRBV21-1,NA,CASSYPRDSYEQYF,TGTGCCAGCAGCTATCCCCGGGACTCCTACGAGCAGTACTTC
TRBJ2-3,NA,TRBV20-1,NA,CSARAVDTQYF,TGCAGTGCTAGGGCGGTAGATACGCAGTATTTT
TRBJ2-7,NA,TRBV11-3,TRBD2,CASSFDTGGEQYF,TGTGCCAGCAGCTTTGACACGGGAGGCGAGCAGTACTTC
TRBJ1-2,NA,TRBV7-3,TRBD1,CASSLARDRGGYTF,TGTGCCAGCAGCTTAGCCCGGGACAGGGGAGGCTACACCTTC
TRBJ2-1,NA,TRBV5-1,TRBD2,CASSFSGGHGYEQFF,TGCGCCAGCAGCTTTAGCGGGGGTCATGGGTATGAGCAGTTCTTC
TRBJ2-5,NA,TRBV20-1,TRBD2,CSASPPGTSRGETQYF,TGCAGTGCTAGTCCCCCCGGGACTAGCCGTGGAGAGACCCAGTACTTC
TRBJ2-4,NA,TRBV19,NA,CASSIGGAAKNIQYF,TGTGCCAGTAGTATTGGGGGGGCAGCCAAAAACATTCAGTACTTC
TRBJ2-3,NA,TRBV6-1,NA,CASSELGASTDTQYF,TGTGCCAGCAGTGAACTAGGGGCGAGCACAGATACGCAGTATTTT
TRBJ2-7,NA,TRBV19,NA,CASRPPGSYEQYF,TGTGCCAGTAGACCCCCGGGGTCCTACGAGCAGTACTTC
TRBJ2-5,NA,TRBV11-2,TRBD1,CASSPPGQGFETQYF,TGTGCCAGCAGCCCCCCGGGACAGGGGTTTGAGACCCAGTACTTC
TRBJ2-7,NA,TRBV28,NA,CASSLSVGGEYEQYF,TGTGCCAGCAGTTTATCGGTCGGTGGCGAGTACGAGCAGTACTTC
TRBJ1-1,NA,TRBV19,NA,CASSPGTTISAFF,TGTGCCAGTAGTCCCGGGACAACCATCTCAGCTTTCTTT
TRBJ2-7,NA,TRBV3-1/TRBV3-2,NA,CASSPGASGYYEQYF,TGTGCCAGCAGCCCGGGGGCTAGCGGTTACTACGAGCAGTACTTC
TRBJ1-3,NA,TRBV9,NA,CASSVDYSGNTIYF,TGTGCCAGCAGCGTAGACTACTCTGGAAACACCATATATTTT
TRBJ1-4,NA,TRBV7-2,TRBD1,CASSSPGVGGHEKLFF,TGTGCCAGCAGCTCCCCCGGCGTAGGGGGCCACGAAAAACTGTTTTTT
TRBJ2-1,NA,TRBV5-4,TRBD2,CASSPLAGPPYNEQFF,TGTGCCAGCAGCCCCTTAGCGGGACCTCCGTACAATGAGCAGTTCTTC
TRBJ1-4,NA,TRBV6-1,TRBD1,CASSDPGQGPEKLFF,TGTGCCAGCAGTGACCCGGGACAGGGGCCTGAAAAACTGTTTTTT
TRBJ2-7,NA,TRBV4-2,TRBD1,CASSQYTGTGESYEQYF,TGTGCCAGCAGCCAATATACCGGGACAGGGGAGTCCTACGAGCAGTACTTC
TRBJ1-1,NA,TRBV7-9,NA,CASSSYRGNTEAFF,TGTGCCAGCAGCTCTTATAGGGGGAACACTGAAGCTTTCTTT
TRBJ1-2,NA,TRBV10-3,TRBD1,CAISLKETGVWGYTF,TGTGCCATCAGTCTTAAGGAGACAGGGGTTTGGGGCTACACCTTC
TRBJ2-2,NA,TRBV19,NA,CASSSRGGLNTGELFF,TGTGCCAGTAGTAGTAGGGGGGGATTAAACACCGGGGAGCTGTTTTTT
TRBJ2-7,NA,TRBV5-1,NA,CASSLARDRTSKEQYF,TGCGCCAGCAGCTTGGCCCGGGACAGGACTAGTAAGGAGCAGTACTTC
TRBJ1-2,NA,TRBV2,TRBD1,CASNAGQGYGYTF,TGTGCCAGCAATGCGGGACAGGGTTATGGCTACACCTTC
TRBJ2-3,NA,TRBV18,NA,CASSPPGTFTDTQYF,TGTGCCAGCTCACCGCCGGGGACTTTCACAGATACGCAGTATTTT
TRBJ2-3,NA,TRBV18,NA,CASSPGRQDTQYF,TGTGCCAGCTCACCTGGACGTCAAGATACGCAGTATTTT
TRBJ2-2,NA,TRBV9,TRBD1,CASSKGQGARTGELFF,TGTGCCAGCAGCAAAGGACAGGGGGCAAGGACCGGGGAGCTGTTTTTT
TRBJ1-2,NA,TRBV6-2/TRBV6-3,NA,CASSYSTGFGYGYTF,TGTGCCAGCAGTTACTCTACAGGGTTTGGCTATGGCTACACCTTC
TRBJ2-3,NA,TRBV18,NA,CASSLEGDTQYF,TGTGCCAGCTCACTAGAGGGAGATACGCAGTATTTT
TRBJ2-7,NA,TRBV7-3,TRBD1,CASSLDRQGEQYF,TGTGCCAGCAGCTTGGATCGACAGGGCGAGCAGTACTTC
TRBJ2-1,NA,TRBV19,NA,CASSPGGNNEQFF,TGTGCCAGTAGTCCCGGGGGAAACAATGAGCAGTTCTTC
TRBJ2-7,NA,TRBV4-1,NA,CASSPSAEGGYEQYF,TGCGCCAGCAGCCCATCGGCGGAGGGGGGCTACGAGCAGTACTTC
TRBJ1-2,NA,TRBV7-2,TRBD1,CASNRWPGGYYGYTF,TGTGCCAGCAACCGGTGGCCAGGGGGCTACTATGGCTACACCTTC
TRBJ2-7,once,TRBV10-3,NA,CAISESQFYEQYF,TGTGCCATCAGTGAGTCGCAGTTTTACGAGCAGTACTTC
TRBJ1-6,NA,TRBV27,NA,CASSLSDTYNSPLHF,TGTGCCAGCAGTTTATCGGACACCTATAATTCACCCCTCCACTTT
TRBJ2-5,NA,TRBV7-6,NA,CASSLAAAGSYQETQYF,TGTGCCAGCAGCTTAGCGGCGGCAGGGTCGTACCAAGAGACCCAGTACTTC
TRBJ2-2,once,TRBV9,NA,CASSVALSYPPGELFF,TGTGCCAGCAGCGTAGCACTCAGCTACCCACCCGGGGAGCTGTTTTTT
TRBJ2-7,NA,TRBV28,TRBD1,CASSTHFRGTVGQYF,TGTGCCAGCAGTACCCACTTCAGGGGGACCGTTGGGCAGTACTTC
TRBJ2-3,NA,TRBV9,NA,CASSVSLPADTDTQYF,TGTGCCAGCAGCGTATCCTTGCCAGCGGACACAGATACGCAGTATTTT
TRBJ1-5,NA,TRBV6-1,NA,CASSEWGGTVQPQHF,TGTGCCAGCAGTGAATGGGGGGGTACGGTTCAGCCCCAGCATTTT
TRBJ2-7,NA,TRBV5-1,NA,CASSLSGPGAYEQYF,TGCGCCAGCAGCTTGTCGGGCCCGGGGGCGTACGAGCAGTACTTC
TRBJ1-5,NA,TRBV5-6,TRBD1,CASSKLGQGAGSNQPQHF,TGTGCCAGCAGCAAATTGGGACAGGGGGCGGGGAGCAATCAGCCCCAGCATTTT
TRBJ1-4,NA,TRBV6-6,NA,CASSYGFGGPNEKLFF,TGTGCCAGCAGTTACGGATTTGGGGGTCCTAATGAAAAACTGTTTTTT
TRBJ1-2,NA,TRBV28,NA,CASSLEAGVNGGYTF,TGTGCCAGCAGTTTAGAGGCAGGGGTAAATGGAGGCTACACCTTC
TRBJ1-4,NA,TRBV28,NA,CASSLADREEKLFF,TGTGCCAGCAGTTTGGCAGACCGTGAGGAAAAACTGTTTTTT
TRBJ2-2,NA,TRBV7-6,NA,CASSPQPDSGNTGELFF,TGTGCCAGCAGCCCGCAGCCCGATAGCGGGAACACCGGGGAGCTGTTTTTT
TRBJ2-7,NA,TRBV2,NA,CASSVGRGGQYF,TGTGCCAGCAGTGTCGGCAGGGGGGGGCAGTACTTC
TRBJ1-5,NA,TRBV19,NA,CASSRRLDQPQHF,TGTGCCAGTAGTCGCCGACTGGATCAGCCCCAGCATTTT
TRBJ1-1,NA,TRBV15,NA,CATSPGTPLFTEAFF,TGTGCCACCAGCCCCGGGACACCCCTTTTCACTGAAGCTTTCTTT